This TCR beta chain was sequenced for a study of Ad26.COV2.S vaccination and SARS-CoV-2 variants. The CDR3 contains 14 residues. V lost 3 bases and J 10 bases, leaving 13 bases between the germline ends. CDR1 SGHTA and CDR2 FQGNSA come from the germline V gene. On this clone itself: This CDR3 is also generated by other DNA sequences in the sample.

Documented treatment: some 20 received Ad26.COV2.S at low or high dose, single or two shots; 5 received placebo; per-sample allocation not given. The samples date from day 63 after the first vaccine or placebo injection. Sequenced by immunoSEQ multiplex PCR; TCRdb stores in-frame clones only, minus some. The sample shows 300,000 to 400,000 clones, about nine tenths of them seen only once. Here the sequenced sample was peripheral blood, taken in a trial of Ad26.COV2.S vaccine versus placebo. The chain combines TRBV7-2 with TRBJ1-6, with no clear D. The sequence was obtained from a person aged 18-65 years who received the Ad26.COV2.S COVID-19 vaccine or a placebo. The CDR3 here is CASSLSGRGSPLHF. DNA of the CDR3: TGTGCCAGCAGCTTGTCGGGGAGAGGGTCACCCCTCCACTTT.